A single sample is the source of the 19 T cell receptor beta chains below, sequenced in a study of long-term antiretroviral therapy in people with HIV. Runs used v3.0 of the immunoSEQ assay and were done at survey level. TCRdb's table, derived via immunoSEQ multiplex PCR, lists solely in-frame clones and lacks some. The top ten clones hold 10% to 15% of a sample with some 31,000 clones, 87% of them seen once. The sample was unsorted PBMCs, taken 1.1 years after starting antiretroviral therapy. The receptors here all came from a man between 18 and 29 years old with HIV.

V usage is TRBV6-6 and J usage is TRBJ1-1; TRBD1 matches 7 bases. With V trimmed by 2 bases and J by 4 bases, 4 bases remained unmatched. Germline V gene data show CDR1 as MNHNY and CDR2 as SVGAGI (reference sequence). The CDR3 is 14 amino acids. The CDR3 protein is CASSYPQGGTEAFF. CDR3 DNA: TGTGCCAGCAGTTACCCGCAGGGGGGCACTGAAGCTTTCTTT.

The gene calls are TRBV30 and TRBJ2-7; D not resolved. This CDR3 has 16 residues. Trimming took 2 bases from V and 0 from J, leaving 17 bases between them. Germline CDR1 and CDR2: GTSNPN and SVGIG (reference sequence). CDR3 sequence: CAWSLPGQLYSYEQYF. DNA of the CDR3: TGTGCCTGGAGTCTTCCGGGCCAGCTCTACTCCTACGAGCAGTACTTC.

The chain employs TRBV29-1 and TRBJ1-2, with D possibly being TRBD1 (5 bases). Germline CDR1 is SQVTM and CDR2 is ANQGSEA. The CDR3 extends over 12 amino acids. V was clipped by 4 bases and J by 5 bases, with 11 bases between them. The CDR3 DNA follows: TGCAGCGTTGGTTCAGGGTTTTATGGCTACACCTTC. As protein: CSVGSGFYGYTF.

This chain joins TRBV28 and TRBJ2-1; D gene ambiguous. CDR1 MDHEN and CDR2 SYDVKM come from the germline V gene. The CDR3 contains 15 residues. Trimming took 5 bases from V and 5 from J, leaving 16 bases between them. The CDR3 nucleotides are TGTGCCAGCAGTCCCCCGGCTCGATCTCACAATGAGCAGTTCTTC. This sequence encodes CASSPPARSHNEQFF.

This chain links TRBV7-9 with TRBJ2-1; a possible D gene is TRBD1 (6 bases). The CDR3 runs 14 residues. The V end lost 5 bases, the J end lost 6 bases, and 14 bases lay between the germline ends. The germline CDR1 and CDR2 sequences are SEHNR and FQNEAQ (reference sequence). CDR3 protein: CASSDDTRGNEQFF. In nucleotides, the CDR3 is TGTGCCAGCAGCGATGATACCAGGGGCAATGAGCAGTTCTTC.

The rearrangement uses TRBV7-2 and TRBJ1-1; possibly TRBD1 for D (6 bases). CDR3 length equals 13 residues. Trimming removed 6 bases from V and 4 bases from J, with 12 bases in between. Germline loops: CDR1 SGHTA, CDR2 FQGNSA. The CDR3 DNA sequence: TGTGCCAGCAGAGGGGGGCCTGCCACTGAAGCTTTCTTT. Its protein product is CASRGGPATEAFF.

The rearrangement links TRBV2 to TRBJ2-1, with a possible D match to TRBD1 (6 bases). V lost 5 bases and J 9 bases, leaving 23 bases between the germline ends. The germline CDR1 and CDR2 sequences are SNHLY and FYNNEI. CDR3 length: 16 residues. CDR3 sequence: CASSYTTGHASGEQFF. The CDR3 DNA follows: TGTGCCAGCAGTTATACAACGGGACATGCATCCGGTGAGCAGTTCTTC.

The V gene is TRBV27, the J gene TRBJ2-7, with unresolved D. CDR3 length equals 13 residues. Trimming shortened V by 5 bases and J by 6 bases, and 14 bases separated the two germline ends. Germline V gene lookup returns CDR1 MNHEY and CDR2 SMNVEV (reference sequence). CDR3 in DNA: TGTGCCAGCAGTCCCTCCCGATCAGGCGAGCAGTACTTC. This gives the protein CASSPSRSGEQYF.

The rearrangement uses TRBV4-2 and TRBJ2-1; 11 bases fit TRBD2. CDR3 length: 16 amino acids. J gave up 8 bases and V 0 bases, and 6 bases lay outside the gene matches. Germline assignment: CDR1 LGHNA and CDR2 YNFKEQ. Here the CDR3 DNA reads TGTGCCAGCAGCCAAGAGGCGGTAGCGGGAGGGGATGAGCAGTTCTTC. Residues: CASSQEAVAGGDEQFF.

This clone appeared once. This sequence joins TRBV28 and TRBJ1-2; D not certain. Trimming removed 1 base at V and 7 bases at J, with 7 bases between. CDR1 and CDR2 (germline): MDHEN, SYDVKM. This CDR3 has 12 residues. CDR3 in DNA: TGTGCCAGCAGTTTATTGCGATTTGGCTACACCTTC. Translated: CASSLLRFGYTF.

CDR3 protein: CASSPSRLDSEQFF. The CDR3 coding sequence is TGTGCCAGCAGTCCGTCTCGTCTGGATTCTGAGCAGTTCTTC. This chain uses TRBV28 with TRBJ2-1; D not resolved. The CDR3 runs to 14 residues. Trimming took 5 bases from V and 9 from J, leaving 17 bases between them. Germline V gene lookup returns CDR1 MDHEN and CDR2 SYDVKM.

The gene calls are TRBV29-1 and TRBJ2-3, with D hard to call. Germline V gives CDR1 SQVTM, CDR2 ANQGSEA. Trimming left V 0 bases short and J 4 bases short, with 14 bases between. The CDR3 runs 15 residues. CDR3 in amino acids: CSVEERRRAPDTQYF. The CDR3 nucleotides read TGCAGCGTTGAAGAACGGAGAAGGGCCCCAGATACGCAGTATTTT.

The chain employs TRBV7-9 and TRBJ2-5, with D possibly called TRBD1 or TRBD2 (5 bases each). The CDR3 has 12 amino acids. Germline V lookup: CDR1 SEHNR, CDR2 FQNEAQ (reference sequence). Trimming left V 3 bases short and J 5 bases short, with 7 bases between. CDR3 residues: CASSFEGETQYF. CDR3 bases: TGTGCCAGCAGCTTCGAGGGGGAGACCCAGTACTTC.

The chain carries TRBV5-6 and TRBJ2-6; D remains unclear. Trimming cost V 2 bases and J 1 base, with 10 bases left between them. CDR1 SGHDT and CDR2 YYEEEE come from the germline V gene. CDR3 size: 16 residues. CDR3 coding DNA: TGTGCCAGCAGCTTAATAGGCTTTTCTGGGGCCAACGTCCTGACTTTC. It specifies CASSLIGFSGANVLTF.

The rearrangement uses TRBV5-1 and TRBJ2-1, with 8 bases fitting TRBD1. V dropped 0 bases and J dropped 4; count of bases not matched to a gene: 0. The length of the CDR3 is 14 residues. CDR1 and CDR2 (germline): SGHRS, YFSETQ. The CDR3 protein is CASSLGDRYNEQFF. The DNA for the CDR3 is TGCGCCAGCAGCTTGGGGGACAGGTACAATGAGCAGTTCTTC.

The CDR3 reads CASSLVGGSEAFF. The CDR3 DNA sequence: TGTGCCAGCAGCTTAGTGGGGGGATCTGAAGCTTTCTTT. This chain uses TRBV13 with TRBJ1-1; maybe TRBD1 (5 bases). Germline values: CDR1 PRHDT, CDR2 FYEKMQ (reference sequence). V lost 1 base and J 6 bases, leaving 9 bases between the germline ends. The CDR3 covers 13 residues.

This rearrangement joins TRBV5-1 to TRBJ1-3; TRBD1 matches at 11 bases. There are 15 residues in the CDR3. Germline V gives CDR1 SGHRS, CDR2 YFSETQ. J gave up 6 bases and V 0 bases, and 2 bases lay outside the gene matches. CDR3 coding DNA: TGCGCCAGCAGCTTGGTCGGACAGGGGGCAAACACCATATATTTT. It translates to CASSLVGQGANTIYF.

The genes are TRBV5-1 and TRBJ2-2; D call uncertain. V was shortened by 0 bases and J by 1 base, with 10 bases between the two germline ends. There are 16 residues in the CDR3. In germline, CDR1 is SGHRS, CDR2 YFSETQ. In DNA form, the CDR3 reads TGCGCCAGCAGCTTGGCCGTGTCGGGGAACACCGGGGAGCTGTTTTTT. Translated: CASSLAVSGNTGELFF.

The chain couples TRBV29-1 to TRBJ2-7; 9 positions agree with TRBD1. Unmatched junction bases numbered 17, after V lost 7 bases and J lost 4 bases. CDR1 and CDR2 (germline): SQVTM, ANQGSEA. The CDR3 is 16 amino acids. CDR3 DNA: TGCAGCGCTAGAGTATTCCGTCGAGACAGGGGGTACGAGCAGTACTTC. It yields the protein CSARVFRRDRGYEQYF.